This T cell receptor (beta chain) comes out of a study of cytomegalovirus exposure and HLA in healthy donors. Looking at the study overall: In terms of ancestry, the Caucasian-associated cluster contained 75% to 90% of the approximately 400 genotyped donors.

Study outcomes and limitations: The study put under 200 TCR beta chains on its list as cytomegalovirus-associated. Rare TCR sequences predominated, though certain public TCRs were found in many donors.

As regards this clone: The antigen is unknown.

The germline V gene has CDR1 SGHDT and CDR2 YYEEEE. The CDR3 loop spans 13 amino acids. Deletions cut 1 base from V and 5 bases from J, with 9 bases between. Both 60 Vbeta primers and 13 Jbeta primers went into the PCR. Assay: immunoSEQ multiplex PCR; the TCRdb copy retains only in-frame clones and omits some. This table holds about 190,000 clones, about 80% found once. The chain links TRBV5-6 to TRBJ1-2; tentative D call: TRBD1 (6 bases). The sequence came from a woman aged 25 to 45 in good health and CMV-seropositive. Sample: PBMCs. CDR3 amino acids: CASSLTGSYGYTF. The CDR3 DNA reads as TGTGCCAGCAGCTTGACAGGGAGTTATGGCTACACCTTC. The whole variable domain, filled in from reference TRBV5-6 and TRBJ1-2, reads DAGVTQSPTHLIKTRGQQVTLRCSPKSGHDTVSWYQQALGQGPQFIFQYYEEEERQRGNFPDRFSGHQFPNYSSELNVNALLLGDSALYLCASSLTGSYGYTFGSGTRLTVV.